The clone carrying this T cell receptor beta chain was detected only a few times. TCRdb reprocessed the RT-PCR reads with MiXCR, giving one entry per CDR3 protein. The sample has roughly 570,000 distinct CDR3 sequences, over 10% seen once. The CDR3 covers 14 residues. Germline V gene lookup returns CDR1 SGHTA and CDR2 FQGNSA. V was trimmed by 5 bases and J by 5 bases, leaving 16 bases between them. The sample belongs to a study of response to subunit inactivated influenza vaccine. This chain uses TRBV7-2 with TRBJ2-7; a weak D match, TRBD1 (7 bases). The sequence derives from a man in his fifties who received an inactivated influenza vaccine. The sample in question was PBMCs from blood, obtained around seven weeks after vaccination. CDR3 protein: CASSPGGTRHEQYF. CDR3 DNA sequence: TGTGCCAGCAGCCCAGGGGGGACAAGGCACGAGCAGTACTTC.